This T cell receptor beta chain was sequenced for a study of blood T cell repertoires in COVID-19. Study-level information: Donors in the United States, Italy and Spain gave samples during acute or convalescent COVID-19. The cDNA or gDNA used as material had been derived from T cells, B-cell-depleted T cells, or PBMCs.

Per the original data handling: Reference gene primer amplification in the assay estimated nucleated cell counts. The table came from immunoSEQ multiplex PCR; TCRdb's copy has only in-frame clones and leaves some out. That table supplies the V and J calls and clone size; D and trimming were determined from the DNA. The sample has about 130,000 clones; roughly 84% are singletons. With V trimmed by 4 bases and J by 7 bases, 9 bases remained unmatched. The CDR3 runs 16 residues. Germline loops: CDR1 MNHEY, CDR2 SVGEGT. The material sequenced was peripheral blood. This receptor was identified in a woman in her 30s who had recovered from COVID-19. J is TRBJ2-1 and V is TRBV6-2 or TRBV6-3; 11 bases match TRBD2. The CDR3 is CASSSHSGGAGNEQFF. The CDR3 nucleotides read TGTGCCAGCAGTTCCCATAGCGGGGGGGCAGGGAATGAGCAGTTCTTC.